These 15 T cell receptor beta chains came from one sample sequenced in a study of prognosis after radiotherapy for stage I lung cancer. Genomic DNA yielded TCR beta CDR3, amplified by two-round multiplex PCR. Primers specific to each TRBV and TRBJ gene drove first-round PCR. TCRdb re-analysed the multiplex PCR reads in MiXCR, keeping a single row per CDR3 protein. Of roughly 14,000 distinct CDR3 sequences in the sample, 25% to 30% are singletons; the top ten hold about a tenth. The sample consisted of PBMCs, taken before or after stereotactic body radiation therapy (not recorded which). The receptor set was obtained from a donor aged 50 or older with non-small cell lung cancer.

This clonotype was seen a handful of times. This likely came from a read error, as a far larger clone is one base away. The chain employs TRBV6-2 or TRBV6-3 and TRBJ2-7, with D unresolved. Trimming stripped 6 bases from V and 4 bases from J, with 19 bases between. The CDR3 sequence is 15 residues long. Looked up from germline, CDR1 is MNHEY and CDR2 is SVGEGT. The CDR3 DNA reads as TGTGCCAGCAGGTCTGAGTCGACCGGACGTTACGAGCAGTACTTC. It specifies CASRSESTGRYEQYF.

Within the sample, this clonotype is medium-sized. The chain combines TRBV6-1 with TRBJ1-5; 7 positions agree with TRBD1. CDR1 is MNHNS, CDR2 SASEGT, per germline. This CDR3 spans 17 amino acids. J was trimmed by 4 bases and V by 5 bases; bases with no gene match: 14. The DNA of the CDR3 is TGTGCCAGCAGTACCCCAGGGGGGGGGCCTGAGAATCAGCCCCAGCATTTT. Amino acids: CASSTPGGGPENQPQHF.

In its sample, this clonotype was seen many times. The chain links TRBV7-6 to TRBJ1-1; D not certain. Deletions cut 1 base from V and 4 bases from J, with 7 bases between. This CDR3 region has 13 residues. CDR1 SGHVS and CDR2 FNYEAQ come from the germline V gene. The CDR3 region is CASSLGHSTEAFF. CDR3 nucleotides: TGTGCCAGCAGCTTAGGTCATTCCACTGAAGCTTTCTTT.

This clonotype showed up many times. The chain employs TRBV6-1 and TRBJ1-5, with no clear D. Between the trimmed V and J ends, which lost 1 base and 3 bases, there was a span of 10 bases. Germline V gene sequence: CDR1 MNHNS, CDR2 SASEGT. The length of the CDR3 is 15 residues. CDR3 in DNA: TGTGCCAGCAGTGAAGAAAATAGCCCCAATCAGCCCCAGCATTTT. It specifies CASSEENSPNQPQHF.

A word on this clonotype: One end of the junction fails to match germline, which may point to a read error. The chain combines TRBV5-5 with TRBJ1-6; D is perhaps TRBD1 (5 bases). In germline, CDR1 is SGHKS, CDR2 YYEKEE (reference sequence). The CDR3 sequence is 18 residues long. CDR3 loop: CASNFRARGQGRNSHLHF. The DNA of the CDR3 is TGTGCCAGCAACTTCAGGGCCCGGGGCCAGGGCCGGAATTCACACCTCCACTTT.

To note about this clonotype: This likely traces to a read error, being one base from a far larger clone. This chain joins TRBV6-1 and TRBJ2-7; D may be TRBD1 or TRBD2 (5 bases each). Germline CDR1 is MNHNS and CDR2 is SASEGT. The CDR3 covers 15 residues. Trimming shortened V by 5 bases and J by 5 bases, and 19 bases separated the two germline ends. The CDR3 loop is CASSSRSRGDHEQYF. As DNA, the CDR3 is TGTGCCAGCAGTTCTCGTTCTAGAGGGGATCACGAGCAGTACTTC.

In the case of this clonotype: A far more abundant clone sits one base away, making this likely a read error. The J gene is TRBJ2-1, the V gene TRBV9; TRBD2 matches at 8 bases. The J call may be wrong; the DNA end is better matched by TRBJ2-5. CDR1 is SGDLS, CDR2 YYNGEE, per germline. CDR3 length: 16 amino acids. Written as DNA, the CDR3 is TGTGCCAGCAGCGACCATAGCGGGATCTTTACGGAGACCCAGTACTTC. This translates into CASSDHSGIFTETQYF.

Turning to this clonotype: A read error is likely here: a far larger clone is one base away. The CDR3 bases are TGTGCCAGCACAAGGGGGAGGGAGAGGTACGAGCGGTACTTC. It yields the protein CASTRGRERYERYF. The V gene is TRBV6-4, the J gene TRBJ2-7; D may be TRBD2 (7 bases). The CDR3 loop spans 14 amino acids. The germline V gene has CDR1 MRHNA and CDR2 SNTAGT.

This clonotype turned up a few times. With only one base between it and a far larger clone, this is likely a read error. The rearrangement joins TRBV2 to TRBJ2-7; possibly TRBD2 for D (6 bases). Germline CDR1 SNHLY, CDR2 FYNNEI. V lost 1 base to trimming and J lost 7 bases, with 17 bases between them. The CDR3 extends over 15 amino acids. CDR3 nucleotide sequence: TGTGCCAGCAGTGAAGAGCTAGCGCCTTACAATGAGCAGTACTTC. Translated, it gives CASSEELAPYNEQYF. Full variable domain (outside the CDR3, taken from reference TRBV2 and TRBJ2-7): EPEVTQTPSHQVTQMGQEVILRCVPISNHLYFYWYRQILGQKVEFLVSFYNNEISEKSEIFDDQFSVERPDGSNFTLKIRSTKLEDSAMYFCASSEELAPYNEQYFGPGTRLTVT.

The gene calls are TRBV28 and TRBJ1-6; maybe TRBD1 (6 bases). This CDR3 is built from 15 residues. CDR1 and CDR2 (germline): MDHEN, SYDVKM. Trimming removed 6 bases at V and 5 bases at J, with 14 bases between. In DNA, the CDR3 is TGTGCCAGCAGCCTGAACAGGGTAGATAATTCACCCCTCCACTTT. Its translation: CASSLNRVDNSPLHF. The entire variable domain, with the rest obtained from reference TRBV28 and TRBJ1-6, is as follows: DVKVTQSSRYLVKRTGEKVFLECVQDMDHENMFWYRQDPGLGLRLIYFSYDVKMKEKGDIPEGYSVSREKKERFSLILESASTNQTSMYLCASSLNRVDNSPLHFGNGTRLTVT.

V gene TRBV28 combines with J gene TRBJ2-7; no reliable D call. The CDR3 has 17 amino acids. V lost 5 bases and J lost 4, with 24 bases in between. Germline-derived CDR1 and CDR2 are MDHEN and SYDVKM. The CDR3 DNA reads TGTGCCAGCAGTCCCTCCTCTTTGACATCAAGCTTGTACGAGCAGTACTTC. It codes for CASSPSSLTSSLYEQYF.

This clonotype was picked up many times. The genes are TRBV7-3 and TRBJ1-1; D is unresolved. The CDR3 totals 17 residues. The V and J ends lost 6 bases and 3 bases respectively, with 23 bases between them. Germline lookup yields CDR1 SGHTA and CDR2 FQGTGA. CDR3 sequence reads: CASRGGRPEVRDTEAFF. The CDR3, as DNA: TGTGCCAGCAGAGGAGGTCGTCCAGAGGTAAGGGACACTGAAGCTTTCTTT.

This clonotype has just one count. V and J are TRBV6-1 and TRBJ2-5; no definite D call. The CDR3 totals 13 residues. Germline V gene sequence: CDR1 MNHNS, CDR2 SASEGT. Written as DNA, the CDR3 is TGTGTAAGCAACGCGGAAATCCAAGAGACCCAGTACTTC. Translation: CVSNAEIQETQYF.

This clonotype was counted many times. CDR3 loop: CASSQDMNSPLHF. The CDR3 bases are TGTGCCAGCAGCCAAGATATGAATTCACCCCTCCACTTT. The gene calls are TRBV14 and TRBJ1-6; D unclear. Germline CDR1 SGHDN, CDR2 FVKESK. CDR3 length: 13 residues. Trimming cost V 0 bases and J 7 bases, with 4 bases left between them. The full variable domain, in which reference TRBV14 and TRBJ1-6 provide the parts outside the CDR3, is EAGVTQFPSHSVIEKGQTVTLRCDPISGHDNLYWYRRVMGKEIKFLLHFVKESKQDESGMPNNRFLAERTGGTYSTLKVQPAELEDSGVYFCASSQDMNSPLHFGNGTRLTVT.

This clonotype was counted ten times or more. V and J are TRBV7-9 and TRBJ1-5, with a tentative D call TRBD1 (5 bases). This CDR3 comprises 15 residues. V gave up 5 bases and J gave up 1 base, with 12 bases separating them. Looked up from germline, CDR1 is SEHNR and CDR2 is FQNEAQ (reference sequence). CDR3 bases: TGTGCCAGCAGCCCGGGCCGGGACAGCAATCAGCCCCAGCATTTT. Translated, it gives CASSPGRDSNQPQHF.